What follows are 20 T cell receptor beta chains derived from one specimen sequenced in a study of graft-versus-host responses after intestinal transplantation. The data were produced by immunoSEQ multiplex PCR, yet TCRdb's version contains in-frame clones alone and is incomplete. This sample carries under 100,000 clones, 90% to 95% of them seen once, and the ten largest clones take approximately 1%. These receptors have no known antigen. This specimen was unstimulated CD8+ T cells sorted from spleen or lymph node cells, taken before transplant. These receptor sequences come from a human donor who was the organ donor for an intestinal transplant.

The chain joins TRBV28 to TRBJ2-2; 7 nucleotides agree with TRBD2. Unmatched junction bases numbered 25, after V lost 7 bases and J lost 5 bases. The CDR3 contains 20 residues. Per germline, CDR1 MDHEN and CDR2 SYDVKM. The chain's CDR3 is CASMGHGPLALEVWTGELFF. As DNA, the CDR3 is TGTGCCAGCATGGGCCATGGCCCACTAGCGCTGGAGGTCTGGACCGGGGAGCTGTTTTTT.

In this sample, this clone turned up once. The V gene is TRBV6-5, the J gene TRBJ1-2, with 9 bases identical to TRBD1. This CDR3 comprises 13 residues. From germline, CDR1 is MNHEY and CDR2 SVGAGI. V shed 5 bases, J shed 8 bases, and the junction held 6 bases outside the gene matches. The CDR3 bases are TGTGCCAGCAGTCCGGGACAGGGAGGCGGCTACACCTTC. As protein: CASSPGQGGGYTF.

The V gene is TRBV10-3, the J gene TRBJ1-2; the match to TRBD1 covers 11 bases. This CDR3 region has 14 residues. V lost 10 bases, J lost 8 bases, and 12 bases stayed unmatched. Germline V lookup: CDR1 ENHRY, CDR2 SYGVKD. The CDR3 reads CATGAPGQGVGYTF. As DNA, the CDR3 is TGTGCCACGGGGGCACCGGGACAGGGGGTCGGCTACACCTTC.

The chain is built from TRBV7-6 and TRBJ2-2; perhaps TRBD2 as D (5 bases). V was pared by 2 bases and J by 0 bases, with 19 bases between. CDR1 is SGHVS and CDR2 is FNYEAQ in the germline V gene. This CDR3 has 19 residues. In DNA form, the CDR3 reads TGTGCCAGCAGCTTAAGCGCCCGGGGTAAAACTCCGAACACCGGGGAGCTGTTTTTT. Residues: CASSLSARGKTPNTGELFF. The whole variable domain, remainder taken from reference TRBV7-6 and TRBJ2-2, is GAGVSQSPRYKVTKRGQDVALRCDPISGHVSLYWYRQALGQGPEFLTYFNYEAQQDKSGLPNDRFSAERPEGSISTLTIQRTEQRDSAMYRCASSLSARGKTPNTGELFFGEGSRLTVL.

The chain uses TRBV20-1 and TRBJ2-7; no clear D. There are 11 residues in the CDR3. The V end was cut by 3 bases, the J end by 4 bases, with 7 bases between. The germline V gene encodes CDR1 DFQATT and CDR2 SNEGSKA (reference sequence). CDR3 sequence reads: CSASIGYEQYF. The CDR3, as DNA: TGCAGTGCTAGCATCGGGTACGAGCAGTACTTC.

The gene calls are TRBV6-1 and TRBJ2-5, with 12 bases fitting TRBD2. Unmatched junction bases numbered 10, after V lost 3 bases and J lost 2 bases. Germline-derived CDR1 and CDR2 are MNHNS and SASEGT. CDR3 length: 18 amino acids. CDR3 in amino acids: CASSELSWTSGAQETQYF. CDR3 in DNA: TGTGCCAGCAGTGAGCTCAGCTGGACTAGCGGGGCTCAAGAGACCCAGTACTTC.

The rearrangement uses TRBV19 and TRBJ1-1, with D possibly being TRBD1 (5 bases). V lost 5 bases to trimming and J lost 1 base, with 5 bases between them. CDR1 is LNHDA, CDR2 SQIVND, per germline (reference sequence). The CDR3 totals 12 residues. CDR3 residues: CASSQGNTEAFF. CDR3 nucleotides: TGTGCCAGTAGTCAGGGGAACACTGAAGCTTTCTTT.

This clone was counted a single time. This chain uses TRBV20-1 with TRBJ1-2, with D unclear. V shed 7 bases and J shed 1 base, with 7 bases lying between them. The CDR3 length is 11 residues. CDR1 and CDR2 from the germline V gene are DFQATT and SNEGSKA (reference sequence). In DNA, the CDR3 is TGCAGTGGAGGGAGTAACTATGGCTACACCTTC. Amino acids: CSGGSNYGYTF.

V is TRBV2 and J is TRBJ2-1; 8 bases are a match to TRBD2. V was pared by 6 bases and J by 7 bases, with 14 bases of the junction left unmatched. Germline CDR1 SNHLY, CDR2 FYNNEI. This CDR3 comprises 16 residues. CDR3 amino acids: CASRRLAGGPANEQFF. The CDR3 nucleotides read TGTGCCAGCAGGCGCCTGGCGGGGGGACCAGCAAATGAGCAGTTCTTC.

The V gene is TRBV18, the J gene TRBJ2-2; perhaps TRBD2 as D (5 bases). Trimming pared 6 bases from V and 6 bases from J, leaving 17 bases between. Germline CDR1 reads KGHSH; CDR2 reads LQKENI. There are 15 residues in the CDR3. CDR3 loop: CASSRSVLEAGELFF. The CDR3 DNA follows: TGTGCCAGCTCCCGGTCGGTTTTGGAGGCCGGGGAGCTGTTTTTT.

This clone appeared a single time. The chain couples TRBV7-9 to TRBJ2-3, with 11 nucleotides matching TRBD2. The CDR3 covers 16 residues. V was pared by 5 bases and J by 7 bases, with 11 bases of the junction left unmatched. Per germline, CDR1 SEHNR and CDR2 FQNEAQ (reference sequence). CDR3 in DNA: TGTGCCAGCAGCCCCCGTGTAGCGGGGGGGCGGAATACGCAGTATTTT. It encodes CASSPRVAGGRNTQYF.

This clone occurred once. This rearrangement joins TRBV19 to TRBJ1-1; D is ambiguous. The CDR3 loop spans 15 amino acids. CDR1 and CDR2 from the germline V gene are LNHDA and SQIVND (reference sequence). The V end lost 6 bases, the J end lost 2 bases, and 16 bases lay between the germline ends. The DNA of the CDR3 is TGTGCCAGTAGCCCAGGTGGTTACGGCAACACTGAAGCTTTCTTT. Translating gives CASSPGGYGNTEAFF.

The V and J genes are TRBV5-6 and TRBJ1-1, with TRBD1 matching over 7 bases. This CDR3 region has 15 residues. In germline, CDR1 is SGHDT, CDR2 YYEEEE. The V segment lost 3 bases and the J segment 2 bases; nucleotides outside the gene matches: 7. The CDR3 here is CASSWTGGINTEAFF. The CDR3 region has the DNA TGTGCCAGCAGCTGGACAGGCGGTATAAACACTGAAGCTTTCTTT.

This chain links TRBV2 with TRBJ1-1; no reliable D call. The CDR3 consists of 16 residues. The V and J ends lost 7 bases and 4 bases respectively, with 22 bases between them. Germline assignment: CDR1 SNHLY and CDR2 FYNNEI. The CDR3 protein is CASKARDYPLATEAFF. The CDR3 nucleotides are TGTGCCAGCAAGGCGAGGGATTATCCTTTGGCCACTGAAGCTTTCTTT.

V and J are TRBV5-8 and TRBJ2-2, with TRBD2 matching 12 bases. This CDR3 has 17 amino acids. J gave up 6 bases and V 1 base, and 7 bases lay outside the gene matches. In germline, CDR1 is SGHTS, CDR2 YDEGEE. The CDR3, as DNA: TGTGCCAGCAGCTTGCGTCCTCTAGCGGGAGGGGCCGGGGAGCTGTTTTTT. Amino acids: CASSLRPLAGGAGELFF.

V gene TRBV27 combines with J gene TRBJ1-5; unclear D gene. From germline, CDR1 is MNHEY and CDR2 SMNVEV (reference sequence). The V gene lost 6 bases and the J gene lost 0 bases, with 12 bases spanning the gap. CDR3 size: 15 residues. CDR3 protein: CASSLYRPSNQPQHF. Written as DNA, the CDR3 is TGTGCCAGCAGCCTGTACAGACCTAGCAATCAGCCCCAGCATTTT.

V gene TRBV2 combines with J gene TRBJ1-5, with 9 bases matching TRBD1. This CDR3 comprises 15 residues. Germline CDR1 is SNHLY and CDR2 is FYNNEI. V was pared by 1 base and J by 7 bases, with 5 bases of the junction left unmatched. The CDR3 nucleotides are TGTGCCAGCAGTGAAGGGGACAGGGCGCGACAGCCCCAGCATTTT. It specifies CASSEGDRARQPQHF.

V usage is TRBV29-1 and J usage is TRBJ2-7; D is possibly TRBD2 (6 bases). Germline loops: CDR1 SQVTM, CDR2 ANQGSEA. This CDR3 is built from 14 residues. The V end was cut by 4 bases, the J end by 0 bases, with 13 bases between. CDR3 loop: CSVVRRGSSYEQYF. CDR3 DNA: TGCAGCGTTGTCCGCCGGGGGAGCTCCTACGAGCAGTACTTC.

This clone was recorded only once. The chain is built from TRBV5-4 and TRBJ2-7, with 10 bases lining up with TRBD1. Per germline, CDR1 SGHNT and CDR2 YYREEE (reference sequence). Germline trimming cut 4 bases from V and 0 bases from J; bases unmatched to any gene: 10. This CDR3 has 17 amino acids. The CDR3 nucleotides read TGTGCCAGCAGCCACGACGGGGACAGGGGAATCTCCTACGAGCAGTACTTC. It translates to CASSHDGDRGISYEQYF. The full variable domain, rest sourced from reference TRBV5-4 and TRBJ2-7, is ETGVTQSPTHLIKTRGQQVTLRCSSQSGHNTVSWYQQALGQGPQFIFQYYREEENGRGNFPPRFSGLQFPNYSSELNVNALELDDSALYLCASSHDGDRGISYEQYFGPGTRLTVT.

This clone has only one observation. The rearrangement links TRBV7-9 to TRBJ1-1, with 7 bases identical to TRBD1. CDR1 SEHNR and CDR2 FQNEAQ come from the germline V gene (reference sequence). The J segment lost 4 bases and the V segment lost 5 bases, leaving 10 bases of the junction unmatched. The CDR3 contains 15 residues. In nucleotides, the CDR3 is TGTGCCAGCAGCCCCCCGGGACAGCTGGGCACTGAAGCTTTCTTT. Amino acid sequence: CASSPPGQLGTEAFF.